The next 17 T cell receptor beta chains were all read from a single sample in a study of blood T cells in healthy people across ages. It was with a sample-barcoded 5' primer and a J-beta primer mix that a second PCR of about 7 to 12 cycles was run. MiXCR, run by TCRdb on the 5' RACE reads, gives a single entry per CDR3 protein. This table has 950,000 to 1,200,000 distinct CDR3 sequences, about two fifths appearing once. Material for sequencing was blood. These TCRs come from a man in his late teens or twenties in good health.

The V gene is TRBV3-1, the J gene TRBJ2-1; the D gene is possibly TRBD1 (5 bases). Germline CDR1 is LGHDT and CDR2 is YNNKEL (reference sequence). There are 14 residues in the CDR3. V lost 5 bases to trimming and J lost 6 bases, with 14 bases between them. As DNA, the CDR3 is TGTGCCAGCAGCAAGCAGGGATTAAGCAATGAGCAGTTCTTC. This translates into CASSKQGLSNEQFF.

This clonotype was recorded at least ten times. The chain employs TRBV20-1 and TRBJ1-2; TRBD1 agrees at 7 bases. V lost 0 bases and J lost 9; bases outside the gene matches: 4. This CDR3 has 12 amino acids. Germline V gives CDR1 DFQATT, CDR2 SNEGSKA (reference sequence). The CDR3 DNA reads TGCAGTGCTAGAGAAGGGGGACAGAGCTACACCTTC. Encoded protein: CSAREGGQSYTF.

The rearrangement uses TRBV25-1 and TRBJ1-2; D unresolved. CDR3 length: 13 residues. The germline V gene encodes CDR1 MGHDK and CDR2 SYGVNS. The V end was cut by 1 base, the J end by 5 bases, with 8 bases between. Here the CDR3 reads CASSELAAYGYTF. The CDR3 bases are TGTGCCAGCAGTGAATTAGCGGCTTATGGCTACACCTTC.

Remarks on this clonotype: A single base separates this from a much larger clone, so it may be a read error. The V gene is TRBV4-3, the J gene TRBJ2-2; 8 bases fit TRBD1. With V trimmed by 0 bases and J by 2 bases, 14 bases remained unmatched. There are 20 residues in the CDR3. Germline CDR1 reads LGHNA; CDR2 reads YSLEER. In DNA form, the CDR3 reads TGCGCCAGCAGCCAAGACCTGCTCGGGACAGGACGAAGTAACACCGGGGAGCTGTTTTTT. Translating gives CASSQDLLGTGRSNTGELFF.

The V call is TRBV5-6, the J call TRBJ2-5; no clear D. V dropped 6 bases and J dropped 2 bases, with 14 bases sitting between them. The germline V gene has CDR1 SGHDT and CDR2 YYEEEE. The CDR3 consists of 14 residues. The CDR3 loop reads CASKYGIEQETQYF. Written as DNA, the CDR3 is TGTGCCAGCAAGTACGGAATCGAGCAAGAGACCCAGTACTTC.

The chain joins TRBV27 to TRBJ1-6, with 10 bases aligning to TRBD1. CDR1 is MNHEY, CDR2 SMNVEV, per germline (reference sequence). V lost 6 bases, J lost 7 bases, and 9 bases stayed unmatched. CDR3 length equals 16 residues. This chain's CDR3 is CASRRQGATVNSPLHF. CDR3 sequence (DNA): TGTGCCAGCAGAAGACAGGGGGCAACAGTAAATTCACCCCTCCACTTT.

The V gene is TRBV3-1, the J gene TRBJ1-1; tentative D call: TRBD1 (6 bases). CDR1 is LGHDT and CDR2 is YNNKEL in the germline V gene (reference sequence). V lost 8 bases to trimming and J lost 5 bases, with 12 bases between them. This CDR3 region has 12 residues. The CDR3 loop is CASQGLRTEAFF. The CDR3, as DNA: TGTGCCAGCCAGGGGTTAAGAACTGAAGCTTTCTTT.

J is TRBJ1-6 and V is TRBV3-1, with 8 bases that match TRBD1. The V gene's germline CDR1 is LGHDT and CDR2 YNNKEL (reference sequence). This CDR3 is built from 15 residues. V trimming: 1 base; J trimming: 7 bases; junction bases outside the gene matches: 3. CDR3 sequence reads: CASSQGQGSNSPLHF. CDR3 bases: TGTGCCAGCAGCCAAGGACAGGGGAGCAATTCACCCCTCCACTTT.

V is TRBV28 and J is TRBJ2-3; D might be TRBD1 (6 bases). Germline-derived CDR1 and CDR2 are MDHEN and SYDVKM. The CDR3 has 13 amino acids. V was cut by 6 bases and J by 4 bases, with 11 bases left in between. The DNA of the CDR3 is TGTGCCAGCAGACAGGGTGGTTCAGATACGCAGTATTTT. This encodes CASRQGGSDTQYF.

The chain has TRBV7-6 and TRBJ1-4; weak D call: TRBD1 (5 bases). The CDR3 runs 14 residues. Germline CDR1 and CDR2: SGHVS and FNYEAQ. V gave up 5 bases and J gave up 5 bases, with 12 bases separating them. The CDR3 DNA follows: TGTGCCAGCAGCCGCCGGGACGGAAATGAAAAACTGTTTTTT. Protein sequence: CASSRRDGNEKLFF.

In this sample, this clonotype turned up a few times. The chain has TRBV7-2 and TRBJ1-2; unclear D gene. The CDR3 has 14 amino acids. The germline CDR1 and CDR2 sequences are SGHTA and FQGNSA. V gave up 4 bases and J gave up 0 bases, with 9 bases separating them. The CDR3 DNA reads as TGTGCCAGCAGCTCTGAGGGTACTAACTATGGCTACACCTTC. Its translation is CASSSEGTNYGYTF.

On this clonotype: This sequence may be a read error, since a much larger clone differs from it by one base. The chain employs TRBV6-2 or TRBV6-3 and TRBJ2-7, with D unclear. This CDR3 is 13 amino acids long. Germline CDR1 is MNHEY and CDR2 is SVGEGT. The CDR3 loop reads CTSSYSTSNIQYF. CDR3 sequence (DNA): TGTACCAGCAGTTACTCGACTTCGAACATCCAGTACTTC.

This clonotype was seen only a few times. J is TRBJ1-1 and V is TRBV20-1, with no clear D. From germline, CDR1 is DFQATT and CDR2 SNEGSKA (reference sequence). Trimming removed 0 bases from V and 1 base from J, with 9 bases in between. This CDR3 region has 14 residues. Here the CDR3 reads CSARDSWRNTEAFF. The CDR3 nucleotides are TGCAGTGCTAGAGACAGCTGGCGGAACACTGAAGCTTTCTTT.

This clonotype has just a few counts. A read error may explain this, as a much larger clone is one base away. The chain has TRBV11-2 and TRBJ1-4; 9 positions agree with TRBD1. From germline, CDR1 is SGHAT and CDR2 FQNNGV. V lost 5 bases and J lost 6; bases outside the gene matches: 7. The CDR3 has 15 residues. The CDR3 DNA reads TGTGCCAGCAGCCCAGGGAGGACAGGGGATGAAAAACTGTTTTTT. Translated, it gives CASSPGRTGDEKLFF.

A note on this clonotype: Its ends do not fully match the called genes, so a read error is possible. The chain links TRBV3-1 to TRBJ1-2; tentative D call: TRBD1 (5 bases). From germline, CDR1 is LGHDT and CDR2 YNNKEL (reference sequence). The CDR3 sequence is 14 residues long. The CDR3 sequence: CTSSHFGGRDGYTF. The CDR3 DNA reads TGTACCAGCAGCCACTTCGGGGGACGGGATGGCTACACCTTC.

This clonotype has a handful of counts. This rearrangement joins TRBV20-1 to TRBJ1-2; unclear D gene. CDR3 length: 10 residues. Germline CDR1 reads DFQATT; CDR2 reads SNEGSKA (reference sequence). V dropped 4 bases and J dropped 6 bases, with 6 bases sitting between them. The CDR3 DNA is TGCAGTGCTACGGCGGATGGCTACACCTTC. Translation gives CSATADGYTF.

The chain couples TRBV20-1 to TRBJ1-5; D might be TRBD1 (6 bases). The CDR3 is 16 amino acids. Per germline, CDR1 DFQATT and CDR2 SNEGSKA (reference sequence). Between the trimmed V and J ends, which lost 6 bases and 7 bases, there was a span of 25 bases. CDR3 nucleotides: TGCAGTGCCTCATCTCATGGCAGGGGAGGTTGGCAGCCCCAGCATTTT. As protein: CSASSHGRGGWQPQHF.